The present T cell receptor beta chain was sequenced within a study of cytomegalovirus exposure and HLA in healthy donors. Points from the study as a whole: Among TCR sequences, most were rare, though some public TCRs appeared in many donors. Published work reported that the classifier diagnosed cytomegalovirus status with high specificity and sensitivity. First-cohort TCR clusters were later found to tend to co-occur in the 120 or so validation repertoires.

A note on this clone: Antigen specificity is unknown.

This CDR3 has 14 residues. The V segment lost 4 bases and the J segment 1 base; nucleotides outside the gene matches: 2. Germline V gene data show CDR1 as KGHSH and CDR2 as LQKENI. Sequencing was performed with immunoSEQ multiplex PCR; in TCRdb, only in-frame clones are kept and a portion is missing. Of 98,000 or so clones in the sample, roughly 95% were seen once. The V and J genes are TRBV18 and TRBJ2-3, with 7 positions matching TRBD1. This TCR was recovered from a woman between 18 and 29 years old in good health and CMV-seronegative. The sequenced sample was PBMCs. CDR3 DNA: TGTGCCAGCTCACGACAGGGTGGCACAGATACGCAGTATTTT. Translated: CASSRQGGTDTQYF.